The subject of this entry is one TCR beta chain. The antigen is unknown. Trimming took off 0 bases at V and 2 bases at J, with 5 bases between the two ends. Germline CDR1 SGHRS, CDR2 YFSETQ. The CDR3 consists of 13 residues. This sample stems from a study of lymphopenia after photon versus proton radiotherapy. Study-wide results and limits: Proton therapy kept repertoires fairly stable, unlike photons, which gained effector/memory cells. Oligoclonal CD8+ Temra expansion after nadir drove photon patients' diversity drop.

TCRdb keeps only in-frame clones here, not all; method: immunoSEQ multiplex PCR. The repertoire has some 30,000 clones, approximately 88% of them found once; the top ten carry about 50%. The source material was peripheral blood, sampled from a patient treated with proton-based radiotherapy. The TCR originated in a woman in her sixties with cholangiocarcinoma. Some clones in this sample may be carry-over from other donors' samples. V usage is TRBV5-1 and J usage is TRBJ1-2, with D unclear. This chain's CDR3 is CASSLDGNYGYTF. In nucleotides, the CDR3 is TGCGCCAGCAGCTTGGACGGAAACTATGGCTACACCTTC.